This TCR beta chain came from a study of cytomegalovirus exposure and HLA in healthy donors. Whole-study findings and limits: What a later analysis reportedly showed was that an Asian-associated ancestry cluster had fewer N-insertions than the roughly 720-donor mean. Later analysis identified a missense DCLRE1C variant that was linked to TCR beta V- and J-gene trimming. Whilst most TCR sequences proved rare, a subset of public TCRs occurred across many donors. An analysis was carried out at a later point. It showed that HLA-associated TCR beta chains were more clonally expanded than equally common non-associated chains.

The CDR3 length is 13 residues. Germline V gene lookup returns CDR1 MNHEY and CDR2 SMNVEV (reference sequence). The trim removed 5 bases at V and 4 bases at J, leaving 3 bases unmatched. About this clone itself: Its antigen is still unknown.

The PCR contained 60 Vbeta and 13 Jbeta primers. Data came from immunoSEQ multiplex PCR; TCRdb stores just in-frame clones and leaves some out. The sample holds fewer than 250,000 clones, about 90% seen once. The genes are TRBV27 and TRBJ1-2; 8 bases agree with TRBD1. The sequence was obtained from a boy between 2 and 10 years old in good health and CMV-seronegative. The sample comprised PBMCs. The CDR3 is CASSPGGVYGYTF. CDR3 in DNA: TGTGCCAGCAGTCCAGGGGGCGTCTATGGCTACACCTTC.